Described below is a single T cell receptor beta chain sequence and its context. The data belong to a study of blood T cell repertoires in COVID-19. Only in-frame clones appear in the TCRdb table, and some are missing; sequencing was by immunoSEQ multiplex PCR. The sample consists of around 34,000 clones, 75% to 85% of them appearing once. The sample comprised peripheral blood. The TCR originated in a woman aged 70 to 79 with acute or convalescent COVID-19.

DNA of the CDR3: TGCGCCAGCAGCGTCGACGGGACTAGCGGGAGCTCAGATACGCAGTATTTT. Amino acids: CASSVDGTSGSSDTQYF. This chain uses TRBV5-1 with TRBJ2-3; 14 bases line up with TRBD2. Germline trimming cut 4 bases from V and 4 bases from J; bases unmatched to any gene: 8. Germline CDR1 is SGHRS and CDR2 is YFSETQ. The CDR3 runs to 17 residues.